These T cell receptor beta chains were read from a single sample in a study of T cells in Graves' hyperthyroidism and ophthalmopathy. TCRdb fed the multiplex PCR reads into MiXCR, producing one record per CDR3 protein. Of under 300,000 distinct CDR3 sequences listed, roughly 15% are singletons. The sequenced sample consisted of blood. These receptor sequences come from a woman between 50 and 59 years old with Graves' hyperthyroidism that later progressed to Graves' ophthalmopathy. Each CDR3 is given with its conserved first and last residue. Each record gives: J gene, D gene, V gene, CDR3 protein. The D gene is left open where the match is weak.

>TRBJ1-3|.|TRBV28
CASSLSGLPGNTIYF
>TRBJ2-5|.|TRBV5-1
CASSLGQIQETQYF
>TRBJ2-7|TRBD2|TRBV29-1
CSVEDELAGFYEQYF
>TRBJ2-7|.|TRBV18
CVSSPGRQNYEQYF
>TRBJ1-4|.|TRBV11-3
CASSFKRRAADRTNEKLFF
>TRBJ2-7|TRBD2|TRBV28
CASWSSGAYEQYF
>TRBJ1-5|TRBD1|TRBV2
CASGTGLDQPQHF
>TRBJ1-1|.|TRBV20-1
CSGSNPEGYTEAFF
>TRBJ2-3|TRBD2|TRBV28
CASSLYSGSTDTQYF
>TRBJ1-3|.|TRBV6-1
CASTKLGSSGNTIYF
>TRBJ2-5|TRBD2|TRBV9
CASSVESGRAWETQYF
>TRBJ2-3|.|TRBV20-1
CSASWTRTDTQYF
>TRBJ2-3|.|TRBV3-1
CASSQDGSPLRGDTQYF
>TRBJ2-3|TRBD1|TRBV7-6
CASSLAAQGAGDTQYF
>TRBJ1-2|TRBD1|TRBV6-1
CASSYRDRASGYTF
>TRBJ1-2|.|TRBV6-1
CASSGWGSGGYTF